A single sample is the source of the 9 T cell receptor beta chains below, sequenced in a study of shared clonotypes between healthy human individuals. TCRdb's table, derived via immunoSEQ multiplex PCR, lists solely in-frame clones and lacks some. There are over 750,000 clones in the sample; 96% occur only once, and roughly 0.23% lies in the top ten. The naive CD8 population came from CD45RO-negative cells selected for CCR7, without terminally differentiated effector memory CD45RA+ cells. Sequencing input: naive CD8+ T cells sorted from blood. The receptors were sampled from a young man in good health.

The rearrangement joins TRBV6-1 to TRBJ1-2, with D tentatively TRBD1 (6 bases). This CDR3 comprises 16 residues. V lost 2 bases and J 2 bases, leaving 15 bases between the germline ends. CDR1 and CDR2 from the germline V gene are MNHNS and SASEGT. The CDR3 DNA reads TGTGCCAGCAGTGAAATGGGGGGGGCCGAGAACTATGGCTACACCTTC. As protein: CASSEMGGAENYGYTF.

The V and J genes are TRBV13 and TRBJ2-6; the D is unclear. The germline V and J ends were trimmed by 5 bases and 0 bases, with 5 bases remaining between them. The germline V gene encodes CDR1 PRHDT and CDR2 FYEKMQ (reference sequence). The CDR3 has 14 amino acids. The CDR3 sequence is CASSLSSGANVLTF. CDR3 bases: TGTGCCAGCAGCCTTTCCTCTGGGGCCAACGTCCTGACTTTC.

V gene TRBV5-1 combines with J gene TRBJ2-2, with 7 bases lining up with TRBD2. CDR1 is SGHRS, CDR2 YFSETQ, per germline. The ends lost 0 bases at V and 6 bases at J; junction bases unmatched: 2. The CDR3 contains 14 residues. CDR3 bases: TGCGCCAGCAGCTTGGGACTAGCCGCCGGGGAGCTGTTTTTT. Translation gives CASSLGLAAGELFF.

This clone was recorded only once. The genes are TRBV27 and TRBJ1-1; 11 bases agree with TRBD1. J gave up 2 bases and V 5 bases, and 7 bases lay outside the gene matches. Germline V gene data show CDR1 as MNHEY and CDR2 as SMNVEV (reference sequence). The CDR3 extends over 16 amino acids. The CDR3 DNA sequence: TGTGCCAGCAGTACCCGGACAGGGGGCGCAAACACTGAAGCTTTCTTT. Its translation: CASSTRTGGANTEAFF.

Notes on this clone: Other nucleotide sequences in the sample specify the same CDR3. V and J are TRBV27 and TRBJ1-5; TRBD1 matches 10 bases. Germline V lookup: CDR1 MNHEY, CDR2 SMNVEV (reference sequence). This CDR3 region has 14 residues. The V segment lost 6 bases and the J segment 4 bases; nucleotides outside the gene matches: 3. Here the CDR3 reads CASSWTGGNQPQHF. In DNA form, the CDR3 reads TGTGCCAGCAGCTGGACAGGGGGTAATCAGCCCCAGCATTTT.

The genes are TRBV29-1 and TRBJ2-7; perhaps TRBD1 as D (5 bases). CDR3 length: 12 residues. With 5 bases removed from V and 3 bases from J, the gap between germline ends came to 11 bases. Germline V gene lookup returns CDR1 SQVTM and CDR2 ANQGSEA. The CDR3 DNA reads as TGCAGCGTTAGCGACAGTTACTACGAGCAGTACTTC. It yields the protein CSVSDSYYEQYF.

This sequence joins TRBV28 and TRBJ1-4; the D gene is possibly TRBD1 (6 bases). Germline CDR1 and CDR2: MDHEN and SYDVKM. The V gene lost 6 bases and the J gene lost 1 base, with 12 bases spanning the gap. CDR3 length: 15 amino acids. This chain's CDR3 is CASSPPGQTNEKLFF. CDR3 DNA: TGTGCCAGCAGCCCACCGGGACAAACTAATGAAAAACTGTTTTTT.

This sequence joins TRBV11-2 and TRBJ2-1; D might be TRBD1 or TRBD2, each matching 5 bases. The CDR3 is made up of 13 amino acids. Trimming shortened V by 5 bases and J by 6 bases, and 11 bases separated the two germline ends. The germline V gene has CDR1 SGHAT and CDR2 FQNNGV. CDR3 DNA: TGTGCCAGCAGCCTGGGACCGCTCAATGAGCAGTTCTTC. It specifies CASSLGPLNEQFF.

The chain has TRBV7-9 and TRBJ1-3; no reliable D call. Trimming left V 2 bases short and J 0 bases short, with 11 bases between. The CDR3 spans 16 residues. Germline CDR1 reads SEHNR; CDR2 reads FQNEAQ (reference sequence). Here the CDR3 DNA reads TGTGCCAGCAGCTTAACGCCAAACTACTCTGGAAACACCATATATTTT. Amino acids: CASSLTPNYSGNTIYF.